Each of the 24 T cell receptor beta chains below was sequenced from the same sample in a study of early T cells in non-severe SARS-CoV-2 infection. TCRdb fed the 5' RACE reads into MiXCR, producing one record per CDR3 protein. The sample gives fewer than 25,000 distinct CDR3 sequences, less than 7.5% of which show up once; more than 12% is in the top ten. This specimen was whole blood, taken at baseline. The receptors were gathered from an adult who was a healthcare worker with PCR-confirmed SARS-CoV-2 infection or an uninfected control (not recorded which).

This clonotype has at least ten counts. The J gene is TRBJ2-3, the V gene TRBV7-3; D remains ambiguous. Germline V gene data show CDR1 as SGHTA and CDR2 as FQGTGA. V lost 1 base, J lost 2 bases, and 7 bases lay in between. The CDR3 spans 14 residues. CDR3 nucleotide sequence: TGTGCCAGCAGCTTAATCCCGAACACAGATACGCAGTATTTT. Its translation is CASSLIPNTDTQYF.

This clonotype was observed at least ten times. The V call is TRBV19, the J call TRBJ1-4; no reliable D call. Germline V gene sequence: CDR1 LNHDA, CDR2 SQIVND (reference sequence). CDR3 length equals 15 residues. Deletions cut 0 bases from V and 2 bases from J, with 7 bases between. CDR3 in DNA: TGTGCCAGTAGTATAGACGGCGCCACTAATGAAAAACTGTTTTTT. Translating gives CASSIDGATNEKLFF.

This clonotype was detected ten times or more. The CDR3, as DNA: TGCGCCAGCCGTGGTCTCGGCTATGGCTACACCTTC. Translated: CASRGLGYGYTF. The rearrangement uses TRBV4-1 and TRBJ1-2; D gene unclear. With 8 bases removed from V and 4 bases from J, the gap between germline ends came to 11 bases. This CDR3 has 12 residues. In germline, CDR1 is MGHRA, CDR2 YSYEKL.

At least ten counts were recorded for this clonotype. The chain links TRBV9 to TRBJ2-2, with D possibly being TRBD1 (5 bases). The germline V gene encodes CDR1 SGDLS and CDR2 YYNGEE. The CDR3 totals 15 residues. Trimming took 0 bases from V and 5 from J, leaving 11 bases between them. The DNA of the CDR3 is TGTGCCAGCAGCGTAGTCGCAGGGCGGACCGGGGAGCTGTTTTTT. This sequence encodes CASSVVAGRTGELFF.

At least ten counts were recorded for this clonotype. V and J are TRBV20-1 and TRBJ2-3, with D unresolved. V was pared by 7 bases and J by 4 bases, with 18 bases between. The CDR3 extends over 14 amino acids. Germline lookup yields CDR1 DFQATT and CDR2 SNEGSKA (reference sequence). CDR3 coding DNA: TGCAGTGTGATTTTAGGTCTGAATCCAGATACGCAGTATTTT. Its protein product is CSVILGLNPDTQYF.

Ten or more counts support this clonotype. This chain uses TRBV2 with TRBJ2-7; TRBD1 is a possible D gene (5 bases). V was shortened by 6 bases and J by 3 bases, with 18 bases between the two germline ends. Germline V gene lookup returns CDR1 SNHLY and CDR2 FYNNEI. The CDR3 runs to 15 residues. The CDR3 reads CASSSRRDPFYEQYF. The CDR3 bases are TGTGCCAGCAGCTCACGCAGGGATCCATTCTACGAGCAGTACTTC.

The chain combines TRBV5-6 with TRBJ2-2; maybe TRBD1 (5 bases). CDR1 SGHDT and CDR2 YYEEEE come from the germline V gene. CDR3 length equals 15 residues. Trimming took off 5 bases at V and 5 bases at J, with 16 bases between the two ends. CDR3 sequence: CASSSVRGWTGELFF. CDR3 bases: TGTGCCAGCAGTTCAGTAAGGGGTTGGACCGGGGAGCTGTTTTTT.

Points on this clonotype: Just one base apart from a much larger clone, this may be a read error. The genes are TRBV3-1 and TRBJ2-7; D gene unclear. The V end was cut by 6 bases, the J end by 3 bases, with 12 bases between. CDR3 length: 13 residues. Germline values: CDR1 LGHDT, CDR2 YNNKEL (reference sequence). CDR3 nucleotides: TGTGCCAGCAGTAGGTTCAACCTCTACGAGCAGTACTTC. It codes for CASSRFNLYEQYF.

The sample holds many counts of this clonotype. The chain is built from TRBV6-2 or TRBV6-3 and TRBJ2-4; a weak D match, TRBD2 (5 bases). The germline CDR1 and CDR2 sequences are MNHEY and SVGEGT. The CDR3 runs 11 residues. Trimming shortened V by 4 bases and J by 9 bases, and 7 bases separated the two germline ends. This CDR3 is CASSSGSIQYF. The CDR3 DNA reads TGTGCCAGCAGTTCGGGGAGCATTCAGTACTTC.

This chain connects TRBV11-3 to TRBJ2-3; 8 bases align to TRBD1. This CDR3 spans 14 amino acids. V lost 3 bases to trimming and J lost 3 bases; unmatched junction nucleotides: 2. Germline loops: CDR1 SGHNT, CDR2 YENEEA. The DNA for the CDR3 is TGTGCCAGCAGCTTCGACAGGGGTACAGATACGCAGTATTTT. It codes for CASSFDRGTDTQYF.

The chain links TRBV19 to TRBJ1-6; maybe TRBD1 (5 bases). The CDR3 sequence is 19 residues long. CDR1 LNHDA and CDR2 SQIVND come from the germline V gene (reference sequence). V shed 3 bases and J shed 4 bases, with 22 bases lying between them. CDR3 DNA sequence: TGTGCCAGTAGTATTAAGGGAGGGGAATGGTCTCTATATAATTCACCCCTCCACTTT. Protein: CASSIKGGEWSLYNSPLHF.

The CDR3 sequence is CASSLGGLAWEKLFF. The CDR3 region has the DNA TGTGCCAGCAGTTTAGGAGGGTTGGCATGGGAAAAACTGTTTTTT. J is TRBJ1-4 and V is TRBV12-3 or TRBV12-4; D gene unclear. The CDR3 spans 15 residues. Deletions cut 1 base from V and 8 bases from J, with 14 bases between.

This clonotype rates as medium-sized. This chain connects TRBV7-3 to TRBJ2-7; D could derive from TRBD1 or TRBD2 (5 bases each). Deletions cut 5 bases from V and 6 bases from J, with 14 bases between. The CDR3 runs to 13 residues. CDR1 and CDR2 (germline): SGHTA, FQGTGA. The chain's CDR3 is CASSVQGDSEQYF. The CDR3 nucleotides read TGTGCCAGCAGCGTCCAGGGAGACAGCGAGCAGTACTTC.

V gene TRBV7-8 combines with J gene TRBJ2-5; no definite D call. Germline V lookup: CDR1 SGHVS, CDR2 FQNEAQ. Trimming pared 8 bases from V and 4 bases from J, leaving 17 bases between. The CDR3 sequence is 14 residues long. DNA for the CDR3: TGTGCCAGCCACCCCCGGGCCCTGGGAGAGACCCAGTACTTC. Its protein is CASHPRALGETQYF. Drawing the rest from reference TRBV7-8 and TRBJ2-5, the complete variable domain is GAGVSQSPRYKVAKRGQDVALRCDPISGHVSLFWYQQALGQGPEFLTYFQNEAQLDKSGLPSDRFFAERPEGSVSTLKIQRTQQEDSAVYLCASHPRALGETQYFGPGTRLLVL.

This clonotype was picked up many times. This chain connects TRBV12-3 or TRBV12-4 to TRBJ1-5; D possibly corresponds to TRBD1 (5 bases). V lost 3 bases and J 9 bases, leaving 6 bases between the germline ends. The CDR3 sequence is 11 residues long. CDR3 nucleotide sequence: TGTGCCAGCAGTTTCCAGGGGCCCCAGCATTTT. The encoded protein is CASSFQGPQHF.

This clonotype occurred many times. The chain couples TRBV18 to TRBJ2-7; D is perhaps TRBD1 (6 bases). The CDR3 spans 17 residues. The germline V gene encodes CDR1 KGHSH and CDR2 LQKENI. The V end was cut by 3 bases, the J end by 0 bases, with 18 bases between. The CDR3 sequence is CASSPPVTGESSYEQYF. The CDR3, as DNA: TGTGCCAGCTCACCCCCAGTGACAGGCGAAAGCTCCTACGAGCAGTACTTC.

This clonotype was recorded a few times. The genes are TRBV5-4 and TRBJ1-5; D may be TRBD1 (5 bases). The CDR3 contains 14 residues. V shed 4 bases and J shed 2 bases, with 10 bases lying between them. CDR1 and CDR2 from the germline V gene are SGHNT and YYREEE (reference sequence). The CDR3 nucleotides are TGTGCCAGCAGCATACGGGGGGGCAATCAGCCCCAGCATTTT. This codes for CASSIRGGNQPQHF.

This clonotype turned up a few times. V usage is TRBV21-1 and J usage is TRBJ2-5; no check of the table's D call, TRBD1, against the DNA was made. TRBV21-1 is shown as a pseudogene. CDR3 length: 16 amino acids. CDR3 residues: CASSKSTQGNQETQYF. CDR3 sequence (DNA): TGTGCCAGCAGCAAATCCACTCAGGGGAATCAAGAGACCCAGTACTTC.

This chain's CDR3 is CASSQGYGQPQHF. The CDR3, as DNA: TGTGCCAGCAGCCAAGGGTACGGACAGCCCCAGCATTTT. The J gene is TRBJ1-5, the V gene TRBV3-1, with unresolved D. V gave up 1 base and J gave up 7 bases, with 8 bases separating them. The CDR3 length is 13 residues. CDR1 LGHDT and CDR2 YNNKEL come from the germline V gene (reference sequence).

CDR3 DNA: TGTGCCAGCAGCCACGATGGACTAAGCGGGGGGCGAGATACGCAGTATTTT. Its translation is CASSHDGLSGGRDTQYF. V is TRBV3-1 and J is TRBJ2-3; 9 positions match TRBD2. Germline loops: CDR1 LGHDT, CDR2 YNNKEL (reference sequence). The trim removed 3 bases at V and 5 bases at J, leaving 12 bases unmatched. The CDR3 is made up of 17 amino acids.

This clonotype turned up a few times. The genes are TRBV12-3 or TRBV12-4 and TRBJ2-5; D is unclear. The CDR3 loop spans 12 amino acids. V was clipped by 5 bases and J by 5 bases, with 9 bases between them. As DNA, the CDR3 is TGTGCCAGCAGTAAAAGTACGGAGACCCAGTACTTC. The encoded protein is CASSKSTETQYF.

This chain links TRBV5-5 with TRBJ1-5; 7 bases agree with TRBD1. The CDR3 totals 17 residues. Trimming cost V 4 bases and J 1 base; bases outside gene matches: 11. Germline CDR1 SGHKS, CDR2 YYEKEE (reference sequence). This CDR3 is CASSTRQGLQSNQPQHF. CDR3 in DNA: TGTGCCAGCAGCACCAGACAGGGTCTTCAGAGCAATCAGCCCCAGCATTTT.

Many counts were recorded for this clonotype. The chain recombines TRBV29-1 with TRBJ1-6, with no clear D. The CDR3 spans 13 residues. Trimming left V 5 bases short and J 7 bases short, with 12 bases between. CDR1 and CDR2 from the germline V gene are SQVTM and ANQGSEA. The CDR3 protein is CSVKPDPNSPLHF. DNA of the CDR3: TGCAGCGTTAAGCCAGACCCGAATTCACCCCTCCACTTT.

Only a few counts were recorded for this clonotype. This sequence joins TRBV5-1 and TRBJ2-3; D is unclear. Germline loops: CDR1 SGHRS, CDR2 YFSETQ. Trimming removed 0 bases from V and 7 bases from J, with 15 bases in between. The CDR3 spans 15 residues. The CDR3, as DNA: TGCGCCAGCAGCTTGGGGACCGGGTCCCCCAATACGCAGTATTTT. Protein product: CASSLGTGSPNTQYF.